This entry features one TCR beta chain sequence. The CDR3 consists of 14 residues. V was shortened by 5 bases and J by 1 base, with 11 bases between the two germline ends. Germline V gene lookup returns CDR1 MNHEY and CDR2 SMNVEV (reference sequence). Sequencing used immunoSEQ multiplex PCR; TCRdb keeps in-frame clones, though not all of them. Among 12,000 or so clones listed, 82% were seen once. The sample comes from a study of sequential checkpoint blockade in melanoma. The overall study: Patients were randomized 1:1 to nivolumab-then-ipilimumab or ipilimumab-then-nivolumab first-line. Each arm's sequence ended with maintenance nivolumab.

Treatment in this sample: randomized to nivolumab then ipilimumab (arm A) or the reverse (arm B). PBMC sorting kept live CD3+CD8+ cells without CD19 or CD56. The J gene is TRBJ1-2, the V gene TRBV27; D call uncertain. The sequence came from a human donor with melanoma. Sequenced here: CD8+ T cells sorted from blood (inferred from file names), sampled from a patient given nivolumab and ipilimumab in sequence. The CDR3: CASSLGGVNYGYTF. The CDR3 DNA sequence: TGTGCCAGCAGTCTAGGCGGCGTTAACTATGGCTACACCTTC.